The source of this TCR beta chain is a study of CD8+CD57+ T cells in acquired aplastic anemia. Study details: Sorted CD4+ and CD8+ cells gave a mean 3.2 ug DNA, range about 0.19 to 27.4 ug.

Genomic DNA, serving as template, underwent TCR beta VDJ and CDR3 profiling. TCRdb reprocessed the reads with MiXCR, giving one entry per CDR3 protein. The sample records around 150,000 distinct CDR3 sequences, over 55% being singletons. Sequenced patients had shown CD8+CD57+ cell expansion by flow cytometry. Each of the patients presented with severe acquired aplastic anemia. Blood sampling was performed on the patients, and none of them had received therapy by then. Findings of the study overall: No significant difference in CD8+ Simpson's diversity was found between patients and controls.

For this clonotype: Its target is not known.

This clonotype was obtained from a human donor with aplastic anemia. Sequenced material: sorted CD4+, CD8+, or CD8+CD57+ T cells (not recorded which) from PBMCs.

This CDR3 is CASSPPLPFRDPGGTDTQYF. The CDR3 DNA sequence: TGTGCCAGCAGCCCACCCCTTCCCTTCCGGGACCCAGGGGGAACAGATACGCAGTATTTT. This chain uses TRBV7-8 with TRBJ2-3, with 7 bases identical to TRBD1. The CDR3 loop spans 20 amino acids. Trimming at V came to 5 bases and at J to 3 bases, leaving 23 bases not matched to a gene. Germline V gives CDR1 SGHVS, CDR2 FQNEAQ. The entire variable domain, with the rest obtained from reference TRBV7-8 and TRBJ2-3, is as follows: GAGVSQSPRYKVAKRGQDVALRCDPISGHVSLFWYQQALGQGPEFLTYFQNEAQLDKSGLPSDRFFAERPEGSVSTLKIQRTQQEDSAVYLCASSPPLPFRDPGGTDTQYFGPGTRLTVL.